The 21 T cell receptor beta chains given below trace back to one sample, sequenced in a study of blood T cell repertoires in COVID-19. Profiled with immunoSEQ multiplex PCR; TCRdb holds only in-frame clones, not every one. In the table there are some 250,000 clones, roughly 90% of which are singletons. Specimen: peripheral blood. Receptors were obtained from a man aged 55 to 70 with acute or convalescent COVID-19.

The V gene is TRBV7-2, the J gene TRBJ2-7; 13 nucleotides match TRBD2. Looked up from germline, CDR1 is SGHTA and CDR2 is FQGNSA. The CDR3 contains 16 residues. V gave up 1 base and J gave up 5 bases; unmatched junction bases: 5. CDR3 DNA sequence: TGTGCCAGCAGCTTAGTACTAGCGGGAGGGTTCAACGAGCAGTACTTC. It translates to CASSLVLAGGFNEQYF.

The CDR3 nucleotides read TGTGCCAGTAGTATAGGAGCACGGGGACAGGGGGCAGATACGCAGTATTTT. Protein: CASSIGARGQGADTQYF. The chain joins TRBV19 to TRBJ2-3; TRBD1 agrees at 11 bases. CDR3 size: 17 residues. In germline, CDR1 is LNHDA, CDR2 SQIVND (reference sequence). V dropped 1 base and J dropped 4; count of bases not matched to a gene: 7.

The chain carries TRBV7-2 and TRBJ1-1, with D possibly being TRBD1 (5 bases). This CDR3 spans 14 amino acids. V was cut by 5 bases and J by 5 bases, with 15 bases left in between. CDR1 and CDR2 (germline): SGHTA, FQGNSA. Here the CDR3 DNA reads TGTGCCAGCAGCCCAAACGTGGGGGGTACTGAAGCTTTCTTT. Amino acid sequence: CASSPNVGGTEAFF.

The chain has TRBV10-3 and TRBJ1-1; D is ambiguous. V shed 0 bases and J shed 1 base, with 15 bases lying between them. Per germline, CDR1 ENHRY and CDR2 SYGVKD. The CDR3 has 17 residues. Written as DNA, the CDR3 is TGTGCCATCAGTGAGTCGCGGAGGGAGGTCAGGAACACTGAAGCTTTCTTT. Translation gives CAISESRREVRNTEAFF.

The chain couples TRBV6-5 to TRBJ2-7, with 8 bases lining up with TRBD1. The V gene end was trimmed by 8 bases and the J gene end by 2 bases; junction bases not matched to a gene: 2. The CDR3 has 12 amino acids. The germline gives CDR1 MNHEY, CDR2 SVGAGI. Here the CDR3 DNA reads TGTGCCAGCCGGGACAGGACCTACGAGCAGTACTTC. This codes for CASRDRTYEQYF.

V gene TRBV29-1 combines with J gene TRBJ2-7, with TRBD2 as a possible D gene (7 bases). This CDR3 is 16 amino acids long. V was clipped by 5 bases and J by 5 bases, with 25 bases between them. CDR1 is SQVTM and CDR2 is ANQGSEA in the germline V gene. The CDR3 DNA follows: TGCAGCGTTTTAGTGGGGGGGCGAGGGTTTTCCCACGAGCAGTACTTC. Translating gives CSVLVGGRGFSHEQYF.

The rearrangement links TRBV12-5 to TRBJ2-7, with D possibly matching TRBD2 (6 bases). V was shortened by 0 bases and J by 6 bases, with 12 bases between the two germline ends. The CDR3 covers 14 residues. Germline values: CDR1 LGHNT, CDR2 FRNRAP. CDR3 nucleotides: TGTGCTAGTGGTTTGGTAGGCCCGGAGGGCGAGCAGTACTTC. Its translation is CASGLVGPEGEQYF.

The J gene is TRBJ2-1, the V gene TRBV10-3; 7 bases fit TRBD2. The CDR3 is 17 residues long. Per germline, CDR1 ENHRY and CDR2 SYGVKD. V was clipped by 3 bases and J by 4 bases; unmatched bases: 12. In DNA form, the CDR3 reads TGTGCCATCAGTGACCCGCGGGAGCGACAACCATACAATGAGCAGTTCTTC. Translating gives CAISDPRERQPYNEQFF.

This rearrangement joins TRBV5-6 to TRBJ2-2, with 13 bases lining up with TRBD2. Germline V gene lookup returns CDR1 SGHDT and CDR2 YYEEEE. This CDR3 has 18 amino acids. The V and J ends lost 4 bases and 0 bases, in that order; junction bases with no gene match: 6. The CDR3 is CASSQGLAGSSNTGELFF. The DNA of the CDR3 is TGTGCCAGCAGCCAGGGACTAGCGGGAAGTTCGAACACCGGGGAGCTGTTTTTT.

This clone has only one observation. CDR3 DNA sequence: TGTGCCAGCAGCACCGGGACAGCCACCCTGGGATGGGAGCAGTACTTC. The encoded protein is CASSTGTATLGWEQYF. The chain employs TRBV11-1 and TRBJ2-7; 7 positions agree with TRBD1. CDR3 length: 16 amino acids. The ends lost 5 bases at V and 7 bases at J; junction bases unmatched: 17. Germline loops: CDR1 SGHAT, CDR2 FQDESV (reference sequence).

The CDR3 protein is CAWRQTGTGVFGELFF. For the CDR3, the DNA is TGTGCCTGGAGGCAAACCGGGACAGGGGTTTTCGGGGAGCTGTTTTTT. The chain links TRBV30 to TRBJ2-2; 10 bases are shared with TRBD1. V lost 3 bases and J lost 7; bases outside the gene matches: 11. Germline V gene sequence: CDR1 GTSNPN, CDR2 SVGIG (reference sequence). This CDR3 comprises 16 residues.

This rearrangement joins TRBV29-1 to TRBJ2-1; 7 bases agree with TRBD2. The CDR3 is 11 residues long. Germline values: CDR1 SQVTM, CDR2 ANQGSEA. The V gene end was trimmed by 3 bases and the J gene end by 8 bases; junction bases not matched to a gene: 1. The CDR3 protein is CSVDRGDEQFF. In DNA form, the CDR3 reads TGCAGCGTTGACCGGGGGGATGAGCAGTTCTTC.

The chain recombines TRBV6-2 or TRBV6-3 with TRBJ2-7, with TRBD2 identical over 8 bases. The CDR3 runs to 15 residues. The V gene's germline CDR1 is MNHEY and CDR2 SVGEGT. With V trimmed by 4 bases and J by 6 bases, 11 bases remained unmatched. DNA for the CDR3: TGTGCCAGCAGTTTCGTTCGAGCGGGAGCGGCCGAGCAGTACTTC. This gives the protein CASSFVRAGAAEQYF.

The chain carries TRBV7-2 and TRBJ2-7; TRBD1 matches at 9 bases. This CDR3 is built from 18 residues. J gave up 3 bases and V 5 bases, and 17 bases lay outside the gene matches. Germline-derived CDR1 and CDR2 are SGHTA and FQGNSA. CDR3 sequence: CASSPRGTGLRKDYEQYF. In nucleotides, the CDR3 is TGTGCCAGCAGCCCAAGGGGGACAGGGTTGAGGAAAGACTACGAGCAGTACTTC.

The CDR3 loop reads CSGEEGQDTEAFF. The CDR3 DNA follows: TGCAGCGGTGAGGAGGGGCAAGACACTGAAGCTTTCTTT. The genes are TRBV29-1 and TRBJ1-1; D is perhaps TRBD1 (5 bases). CDR3 length: 13 amino acids. V lost 7 bases and J lost 3, with 15 bases in between. Looked up from germline, CDR1 is SQVTM and CDR2 is ANQGSEA.

This chain links TRBV5-1 with TRBJ1-1; no definite D call. V shed 0 bases and J shed 1 base, with 13 bases lying between them. The CDR3 spans 16 residues. The germline CDR1 and CDR2 sequences are SGHRS and YFSETQ. CDR3 sequence (DNA): TGCGCCAGCAGCTTGGGAGCAGCGCAAGCGAACACTGAAGCTTTCTTT. This sequence encodes CASSLGAAQANTEAFF.

The CDR3 is CASSPRTISSGANVLTF. Here the CDR3 DNA reads TGTGCCAGCAGCCCGCGGACTATTAGCTCTGGGGCCAACGTCCTGACTTTC. The chain employs TRBV7-3 and TRBJ2-6; a possible D gene is TRBD2 (6 bases). The germline CDR1 and CDR2 sequences are SGHTA and FQGTGA. Trimming shortened V by 5 bases and J by 0 bases, and 14 bases separated the two germline ends. The CDR3 has 17 residues.

The chain carries TRBV20-1 and TRBJ2-7; D may be TRBD2 (5 bases). Germline V gene sequence: CDR1 DFQATT, CDR2 SNEGSKA (reference sequence). With 1 base removed from V and 9 bases from J, the gap between germline ends came to 7 bases. The CDR3 spans 10 residues. CDR3 amino acids: CSARGERQYF. The DNA of the CDR3 is TGCAGTGCTAGAGGGGAGAGGCAGTACTTC.

The V and J genes are TRBV29-1 and TRBJ2-7; 9 nucleotides line up with TRBD1. The CDR3 extends over 14 amino acids. V shed 3 bases and J 5 bases; nucleotides not matched to a gene: 8. Per the germline V gene, CDR1 is SQVTM and CDR2 is ANQGSEA. The CDR3: CSVDLGQGGNEQYF. In DNA form, the CDR3 reads TGCAGCGTTGATTTGGGACAGGGTGGAAACGAGCAGTACTTC.

The chain employs TRBV4-3 and TRBJ2-7, with a weak D call TRBD1 (6 bases). CDR1 is LGHNA, CDR2 YSLEER, per germline. The CDR3 has 15 amino acids. V lost 0 bases and J lost 5, with 14 bases in between. For the CDR3, the DNA is TGCGCCAGCAGCCAAGAGTCCAGGGGTTTCCACGAGCAGTACTTC. It codes for CASSQESRGFHEQYF.

The chain carries TRBV5-1 and TRBJ2-2; unclear D gene. Per germline, CDR1 SGHRS and CDR2 YFSETQ. The V gene lost 4 bases and the J gene lost 2 bases, with 9 bases spanning the gap. The CDR3 runs 14 residues. Here the CDR3 DNA reads TGCGCCAGCAGCCTTGATAGTAACACCGGGGAGCTGTTTTTT. It codes for CASSLDSNTGELFF.